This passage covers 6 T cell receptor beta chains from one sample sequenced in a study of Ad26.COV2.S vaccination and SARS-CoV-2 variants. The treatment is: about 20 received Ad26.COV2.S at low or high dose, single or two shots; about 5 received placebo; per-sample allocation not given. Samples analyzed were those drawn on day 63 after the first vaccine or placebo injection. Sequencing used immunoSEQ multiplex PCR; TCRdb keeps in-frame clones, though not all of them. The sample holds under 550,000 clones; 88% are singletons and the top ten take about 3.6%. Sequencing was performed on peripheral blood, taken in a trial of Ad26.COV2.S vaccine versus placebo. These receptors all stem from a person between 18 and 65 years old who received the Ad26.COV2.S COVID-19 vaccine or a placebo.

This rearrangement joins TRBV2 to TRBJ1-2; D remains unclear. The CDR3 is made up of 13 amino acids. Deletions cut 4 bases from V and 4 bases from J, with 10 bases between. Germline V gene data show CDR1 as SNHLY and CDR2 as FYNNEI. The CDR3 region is CASSGRRIYGYTF. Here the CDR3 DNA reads TGTGCCAGCAGTGGCAGGCGAATCTATGGCTACACCTTC.

CDR3 in DNA: TGTGCCAGCAGCCATACGGAGGACGGGGAGCTGTTTTTT. It is translated as CASSHTEDGELFF. V usage is TRBV7-9 and J usage is TRBJ2-2; D is perhaps TRBD2 (5 bases). Germline V CDR1 and CDR2: SEHNR, FQNEAQ (reference sequence). V was shortened by 5 bases and J by 7 bases, with 11 bases between the two germline ends. The CDR3 is 13 residues long.

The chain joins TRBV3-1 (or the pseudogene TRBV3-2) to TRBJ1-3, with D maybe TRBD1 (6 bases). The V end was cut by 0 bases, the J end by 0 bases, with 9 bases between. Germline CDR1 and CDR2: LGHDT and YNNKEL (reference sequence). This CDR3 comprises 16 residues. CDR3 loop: CASSQDGGFSGNTIYF. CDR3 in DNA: TGTGCCAGCAGCCAAGACGGGGGCTTCTCTGGAAACACCATATATTTT.

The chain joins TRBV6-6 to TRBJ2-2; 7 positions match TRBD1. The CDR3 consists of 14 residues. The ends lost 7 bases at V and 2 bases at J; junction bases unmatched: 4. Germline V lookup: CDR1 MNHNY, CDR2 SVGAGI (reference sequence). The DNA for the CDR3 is TGTGCCAGCACGGACAGGAGAAACACCGGGGAGCTGTTTTTT. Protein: CASTDRRNTGELFF.

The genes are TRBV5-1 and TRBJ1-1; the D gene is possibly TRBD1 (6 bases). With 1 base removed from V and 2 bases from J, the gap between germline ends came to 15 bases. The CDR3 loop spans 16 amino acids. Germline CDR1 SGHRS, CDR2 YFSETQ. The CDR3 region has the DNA TGCGCCAGCAGCTTGCCAAACAGGGTGGTAAACACTGAAGCTTTCTTT. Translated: CASSLPNRVVNTEAFF.

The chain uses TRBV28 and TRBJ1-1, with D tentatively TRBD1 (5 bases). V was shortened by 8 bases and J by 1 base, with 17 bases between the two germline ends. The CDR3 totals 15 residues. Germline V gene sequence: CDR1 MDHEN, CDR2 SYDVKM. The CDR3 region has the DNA TGTGCCAGCGGCTCCCCAGGCAGGGAGAACACTGAAGCTTTCTTT. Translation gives CASGSPGRENTEAFF.